In this sample, the clone carrying this TCR beta chain turned up a few times. The antigen is unknown. The data are from a study of cytomegalovirus exposure and HLA in healthy donors. Likely unrecorded immune exposures existed in these nominally healthy donors. V lost 6 bases to trimming and J lost 7 bases, with 11 bases between them. This CDR3 is 12 amino acids long. Per the germline V gene, CDR1 is SGHDT and CDR2 is YYEEEE. In the PCR, 60 Vbeta and 13 Jbeta primers were used. Assay used: immunoSEQ multiplex PCR; TCRdb lists only in-frame clones, some missing. The sample contains about 160,000 clones, 82% of which appear only once. Study results and limitations: Presence/absence analysis assumed near-uniform sequencing depth across donors. Among TCR beta chains of equal frequency, HLA-associated ones were more clonally expanded in a later analysis.

Sequencing used PBMCs. The chain combines TRBV5-6 with TRBJ2-1; D call uncertain. The TCR comes from a male donor in good health and CMV-seronegative. CDR3 nucleotide sequence: TGTGCCAGCACCACCCCGGGTAATGAGCAGTTCTTC. Translating gives CASTTPGNEQFF. The whole variable domain, filled in from reference TRBV5-6 and TRBJ2-1, reads DAGVTQSPTHLIKTRGQQVTLRCSPKSGHDTVSWYQQALGQGPQFIFQYYEEEERQRGNFPDRFSGHQFPNYSSELNVNALLLGDSALYLCASTTPGNEQFFGPGTRLTVL.